These 3 T cell receptor beta chains originate from one sample sequenced in a study of cytomegalovirus exposure and HLA in healthy donors. It was with 60 Vbeta and 13 Jbeta primers that the PCR ran. The method was immunoSEQ multiplex PCR; TCRdb's version includes in-frame clones alone and lacks a portion of them. The data contain 90,000 to 120,000 clones, approximately 80% of them singletons. The sequencing input was PBMCs. All receptors come from a woman between 18 and 30 years old in good health and CMV-seropositive.

The chain couples TRBV27 to TRBJ1-2, with D perhaps matching TRBD1 (5 bases). Trimming shortened V by 6 bases and J by 5 bases, and 13 bases separated the two germline ends. Per the germline V gene, CDR1 is MNHEY and CDR2 is SMNVEV (reference sequence). CDR3 length: 13 residues. The CDR3 sequence is CASSFARGYGYTF. The CDR3 coding sequence is TGTGCCAGCAGCTTCGCTCGGGGGTATGGCTACACCTTC.

The chain is built from TRBV11-2 and TRBJ2-5; TRBD2 might be the D (5 bases). Looked up from germline, CDR1 is SGHAT and CDR2 is FQNNGV. Trimming shortened V by 4 bases and J by 10 bases, and 7 bases separated the two germline ends. The CDR3 runs 10 residues. CDR3 bases: TGTGCCAGCAGCTCGGGGAGCCAGTACTTC. Encoded protein: CASSSGSQYF.

The rearrangement uses TRBV2 and TRBJ2-3; 10 positions match TRBD2. The CDR3 covers 16 residues. Per the germline V gene, CDR1 is SNHLY and CDR2 is FYNNEI. The V and J ends lost 5 bases and 1 base, in that order; junction bases with no gene match: 6. The CDR3: CASSIRTSGGTDTQYF. The CDR3 DNA reads as TGTGCCAGCAGTATCAGGACTAGCGGAGGCACAGATACGCAGTATTTT. Full variable domain (outside the CDR3, taken from reference TRBV2 and TRBJ2-3): EPEVTQTPSHQVTQMGQEVILRCVPISNHLYFYWYRQILGQKVEFLVSFYNNEISEKSEIFDDQFSVERPDGSNFTLKIRSTKLEDSAMYFCASSIRTSGGTDTQYFGPGTRLTVL.